This entry concerns a single T cell receptor (delta chain). The TCRdb protein, from a much larger clone, departs from this DNA's translation at residue 8, likely by read error; the protein shown derives from the DNA. This specimen comes from a study of γδ T cells in repeated Plasmodium falciparum infection. The CDR3 runs to 16 residues. V lost 3 bases, J lost 0 bases, and 16 bases lay in between. Per germline, CDR1 GEAIGNYY and CDR2 EKD. TCRdb redid the clone calls on the multiplex PCR reads with CATT. This table has around 86,000 delta-chain clones, over 1.3% appearing once. Vgamma9/Vdelta2+ and Vdelta2-negative gammadelta T cells were flow-sorted from PBMC for bulk sequencing.

Sequencing was carried out using gamma-delta T cells from blood. The receptor comes from a pool of human donors (malaria-infected and uninfected, not separated). V is TRDV2 and J is TRDJ1; D gene unclear. TCRdb gives no J gene; it was assigned here by matching the DNA to germline. This CDR3 is CACDHLDCAYTDKLIF. CDR3 bases: TGTGCCTGTGACCACCTGGATTGCGCGTACACCGATAAACTCATCTTT.